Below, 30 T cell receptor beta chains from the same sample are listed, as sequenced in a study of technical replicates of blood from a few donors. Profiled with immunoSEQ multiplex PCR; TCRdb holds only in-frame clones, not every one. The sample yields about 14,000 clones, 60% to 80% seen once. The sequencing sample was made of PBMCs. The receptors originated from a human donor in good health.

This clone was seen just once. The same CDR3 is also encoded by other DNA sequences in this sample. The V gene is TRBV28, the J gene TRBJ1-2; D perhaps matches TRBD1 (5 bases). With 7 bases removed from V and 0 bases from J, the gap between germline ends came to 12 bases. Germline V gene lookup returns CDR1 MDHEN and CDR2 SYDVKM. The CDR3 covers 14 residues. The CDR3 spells CASTFRTTNYGYTF. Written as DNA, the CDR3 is TGTGCCAGCACTTTCAGGACAACTAACTATGGCTACACCTTC.

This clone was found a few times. CDR3 sequence reads: CAWSIPPGPQHF. The CDR3 DNA is TGTGCCTGGAGTATCCCCCCGGGGCCCCAGCATTTT. The chain uses TRBV30 and TRBJ1-5; D is undetermined. CDR1 is GTSNPN and CDR2 is SVGIG in the germline V gene (reference sequence). CDR3 length: 12 amino acids. The ends were cut back, 2 bases at V and 9 bases at J, with 11 bases in the middle.

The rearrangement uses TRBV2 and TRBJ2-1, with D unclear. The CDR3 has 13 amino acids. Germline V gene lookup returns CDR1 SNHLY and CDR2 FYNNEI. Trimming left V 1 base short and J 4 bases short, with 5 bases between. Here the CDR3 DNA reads TGTGCCAGCAGTGAAGTTCAGTACAATGAGCAGTTCTTC. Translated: CASSEVQYNEQFF. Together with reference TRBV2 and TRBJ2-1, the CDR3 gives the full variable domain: EPEVTQTPSHQVTQMGQEVILRCVPISNHLYFYWYRQILGQKVEFLVSFYNNEISEKSEIFDDQFSVERPDGSNFTLKIRSTKLEDSAMYFCASSEVQYNEQFFGPGTRLTVL.

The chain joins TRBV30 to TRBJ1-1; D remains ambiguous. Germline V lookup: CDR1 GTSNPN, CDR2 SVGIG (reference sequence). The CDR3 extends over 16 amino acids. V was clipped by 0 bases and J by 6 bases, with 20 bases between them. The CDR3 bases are TGTGCCTGGAGTGTAGGTTCGGTACGCGGTGACTCTGAAGCTTTCTTT. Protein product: CAWSVGSVRGDSEAFF.

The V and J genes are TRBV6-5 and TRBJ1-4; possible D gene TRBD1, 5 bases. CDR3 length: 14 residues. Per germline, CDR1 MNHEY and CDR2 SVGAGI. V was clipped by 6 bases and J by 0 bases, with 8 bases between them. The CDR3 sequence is CASSRQTTNEKLFF. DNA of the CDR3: TGTGCCAGCAGCAGACAGACAACTAATGAAAAACTGTTTTTT.

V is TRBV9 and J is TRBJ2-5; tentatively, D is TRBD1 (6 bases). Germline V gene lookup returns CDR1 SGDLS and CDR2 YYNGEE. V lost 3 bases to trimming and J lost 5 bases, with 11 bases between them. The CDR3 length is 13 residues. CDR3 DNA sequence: TGTGCCAGCAGCGAGACAGGACGTGAGACCCAGTACTTC. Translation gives CASSETGRETQYF.

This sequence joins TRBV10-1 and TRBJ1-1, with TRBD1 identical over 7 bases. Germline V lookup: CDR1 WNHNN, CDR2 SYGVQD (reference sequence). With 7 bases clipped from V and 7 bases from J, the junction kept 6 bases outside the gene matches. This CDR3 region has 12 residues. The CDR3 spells CASNFHRGEAFF. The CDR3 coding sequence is TGCGCCAGCAATTTCCACAGGGGTGAAGCTTTCTTT.

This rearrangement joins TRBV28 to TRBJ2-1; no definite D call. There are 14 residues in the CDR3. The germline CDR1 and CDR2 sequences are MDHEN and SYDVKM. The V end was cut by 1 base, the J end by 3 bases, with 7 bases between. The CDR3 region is CASSLLRVYNEQFF. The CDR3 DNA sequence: TGTGCCAGCAGTTTATTGAGAGTCTACAATGAGCAGTTCTTC.

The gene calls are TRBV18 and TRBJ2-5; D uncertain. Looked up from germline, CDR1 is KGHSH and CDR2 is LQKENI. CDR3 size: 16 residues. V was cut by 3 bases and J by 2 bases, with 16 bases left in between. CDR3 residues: CASSPEAHFLQETQYF. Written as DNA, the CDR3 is TGTGCCAGCTCACCCGAAGCGCATTTCCTACAAGAGACCCAGTACTTC.

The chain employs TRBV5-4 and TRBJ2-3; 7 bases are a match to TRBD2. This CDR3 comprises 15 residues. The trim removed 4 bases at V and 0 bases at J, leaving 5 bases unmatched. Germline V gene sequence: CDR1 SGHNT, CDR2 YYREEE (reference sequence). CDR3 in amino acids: CASSPGSGSTDTQYF. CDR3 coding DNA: TGTGCCAGCAGCCCCGGTAGCGGGAGCACAGATACGCAGTATTTT.

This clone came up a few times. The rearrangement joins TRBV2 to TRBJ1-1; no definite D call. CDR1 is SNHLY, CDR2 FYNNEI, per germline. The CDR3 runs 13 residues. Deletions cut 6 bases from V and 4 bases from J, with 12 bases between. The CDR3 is CASRMTFGTEAFF. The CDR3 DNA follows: TGTGCCAGCAGGATGACATTCGGCACTGAAGCTTTCTTT.

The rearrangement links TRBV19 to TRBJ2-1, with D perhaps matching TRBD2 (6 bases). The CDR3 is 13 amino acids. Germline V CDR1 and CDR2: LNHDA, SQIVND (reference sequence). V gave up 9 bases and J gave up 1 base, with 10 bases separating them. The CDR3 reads CASSGLSYNEQFF. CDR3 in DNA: TGTGCCAGCTCGGGACTTTCCTACAATGAGCAGTTCTTC.

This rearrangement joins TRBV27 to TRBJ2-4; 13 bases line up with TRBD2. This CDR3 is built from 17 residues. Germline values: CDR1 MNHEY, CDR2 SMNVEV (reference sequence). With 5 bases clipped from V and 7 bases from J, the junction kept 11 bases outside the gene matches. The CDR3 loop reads CASSPGGTSGTYNIQYF. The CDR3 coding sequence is TGTGCCAGCAGTCCGGGCGGGACTAGCGGGACTTACAACATTCAGTACTTC.

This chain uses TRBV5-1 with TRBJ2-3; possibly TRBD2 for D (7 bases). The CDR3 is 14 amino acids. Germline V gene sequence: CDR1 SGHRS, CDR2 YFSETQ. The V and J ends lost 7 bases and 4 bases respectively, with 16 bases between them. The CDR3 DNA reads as TGCGCCAGCTCCCCTGGGGGGGCGGCAGATACGCAGTATTTT. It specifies CASSPGGAADTQYF.

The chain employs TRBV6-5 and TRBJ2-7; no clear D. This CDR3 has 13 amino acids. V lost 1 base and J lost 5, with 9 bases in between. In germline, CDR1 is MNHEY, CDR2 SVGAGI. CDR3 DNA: TGTGCCAGCAGTTACTACGAGCTGGACGAGCAGTACTTC. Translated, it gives CASSYYELDEQYF.

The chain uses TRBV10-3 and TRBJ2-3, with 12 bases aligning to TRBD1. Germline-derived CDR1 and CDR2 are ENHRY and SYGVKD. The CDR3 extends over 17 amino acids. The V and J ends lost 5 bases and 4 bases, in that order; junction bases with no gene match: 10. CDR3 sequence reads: CAISIMGGTGGADTQYF. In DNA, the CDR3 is TGTGCCATCAGTATAATGGGGGGGACAGGGGGCGCAGATACGCAGTATTTT.

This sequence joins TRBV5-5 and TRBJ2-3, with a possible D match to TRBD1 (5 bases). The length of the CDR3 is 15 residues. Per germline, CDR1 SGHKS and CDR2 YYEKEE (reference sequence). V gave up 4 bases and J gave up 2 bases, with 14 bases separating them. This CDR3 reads CASSAHLGLTDTQYF. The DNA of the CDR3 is TGTGCCAGCAGCGCCCATTTGGGGCTCACAGATACGCAGTATTTT.

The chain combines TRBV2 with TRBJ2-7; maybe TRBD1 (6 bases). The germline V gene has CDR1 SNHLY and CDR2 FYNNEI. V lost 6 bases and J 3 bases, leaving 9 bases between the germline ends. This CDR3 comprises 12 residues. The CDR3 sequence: CASSLQGYEQYF. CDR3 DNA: TGTGCCAGCAGCTTACAGGGCTACGAGCAGTACTTC.

CDR3 sequence reads: CASSLLNAGGGEQYF. The DNA of the CDR3 is TGTGCCAGCAGCTTGTTAAACGCGGGAGGTGGAGAGCAGTACTTC. The V gene is TRBV5-4, the J gene TRBJ2-7, with TRBD2 matching 8 bases. The ends lost 1 base at V and 7 bases at J; junction bases unmatched: 10. In germline, CDR1 is SGHNT, CDR2 YYREEE (reference sequence). This CDR3 has 15 amino acids.

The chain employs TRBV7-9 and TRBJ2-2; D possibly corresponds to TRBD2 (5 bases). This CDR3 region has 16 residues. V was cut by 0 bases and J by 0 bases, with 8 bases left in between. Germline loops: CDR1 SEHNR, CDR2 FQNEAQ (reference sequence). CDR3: CASSLASVANTGELFF. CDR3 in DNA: TGTGCCAGCAGCTTAGCTAGCGTCGCGAACACCGGGGAGCTGTTTTTT.

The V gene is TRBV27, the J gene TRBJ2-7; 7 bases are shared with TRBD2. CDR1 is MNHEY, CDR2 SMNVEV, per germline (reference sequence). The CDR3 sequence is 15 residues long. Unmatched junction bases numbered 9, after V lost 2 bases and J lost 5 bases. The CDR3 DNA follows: TGTGCCAGCAGTTTACTGGGGGGAGGGAGCGACGAGCAGTACTTC. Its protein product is CASSLLGGGSDEQYF.

The CDR3 protein is CASSLTAWSNQPQHF. For the CDR3, the DNA is TGTGCCAGCAGTTTGACAGCGTGGAGCAATCAGCCCCAGCATTTT. This rearrangement joins TRBV28 to TRBJ1-5; maybe TRBD1 (5 bases). CDR3 length equals 15 residues. Looked up from germline, CDR1 is MDHEN and CDR2 is SYDVKM. Trimming shortened V by 3 bases and J by 1 base, and 10 bases separated the two germline ends.

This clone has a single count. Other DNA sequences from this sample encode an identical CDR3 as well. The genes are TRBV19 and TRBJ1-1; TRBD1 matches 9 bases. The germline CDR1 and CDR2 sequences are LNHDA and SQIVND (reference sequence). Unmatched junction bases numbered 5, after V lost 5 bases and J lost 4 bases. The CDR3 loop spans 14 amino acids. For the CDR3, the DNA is TGTGCCAGTAGTCCGGGACAGGGTAGCACTGAAGCTTTCTTT. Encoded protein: CASSPGQGSTEAFF. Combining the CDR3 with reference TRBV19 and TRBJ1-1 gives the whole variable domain DGGITQSPKYLFRKEGQNVTLSCEQNLNHDAMYWYRQDPGQGLRLIYYSQIVNDFQKGDIAEGYSVSREKKESFPLTVTSAQKNPTAFYLCASSPGQGSTEAFFGQGTRLTVV.

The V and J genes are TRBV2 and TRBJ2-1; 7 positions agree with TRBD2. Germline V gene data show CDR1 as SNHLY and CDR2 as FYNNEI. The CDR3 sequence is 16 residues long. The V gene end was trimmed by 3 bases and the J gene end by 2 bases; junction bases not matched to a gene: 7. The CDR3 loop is CASSETGGSPYNEQFF. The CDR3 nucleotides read TGTGCCAGCAGTGAGACTGGCGGGAGCCCCTACAATGAGCAGTTCTTC.

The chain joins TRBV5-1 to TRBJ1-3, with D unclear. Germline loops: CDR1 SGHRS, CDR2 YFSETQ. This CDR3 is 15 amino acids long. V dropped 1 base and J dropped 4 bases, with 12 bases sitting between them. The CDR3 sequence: CASSLSAREGNTIYF. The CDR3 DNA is TGCGCCAGCAGCTTGTCTGCCCGGGAAGGAAACACCATATATTTT. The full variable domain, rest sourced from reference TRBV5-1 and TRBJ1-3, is KAGVTQTPRYLIKTRGQQVTLSCSPISGHRSVSWYQQTPGQGLQFLFEYFSETQRNKGNFPGRFSGRQFSNSRSEMNVSTLELGDSALYLCASSLSAREGNTIYFGEGSWLTVV.

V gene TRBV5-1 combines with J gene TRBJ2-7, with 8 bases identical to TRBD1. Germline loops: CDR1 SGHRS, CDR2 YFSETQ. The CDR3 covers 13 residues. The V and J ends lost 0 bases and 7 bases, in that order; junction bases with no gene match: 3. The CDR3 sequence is CASSLGTGGEQYF. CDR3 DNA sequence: TGCGCCAGCAGCTTGGGAACAGGGGGGGAGCAGTACTTC.

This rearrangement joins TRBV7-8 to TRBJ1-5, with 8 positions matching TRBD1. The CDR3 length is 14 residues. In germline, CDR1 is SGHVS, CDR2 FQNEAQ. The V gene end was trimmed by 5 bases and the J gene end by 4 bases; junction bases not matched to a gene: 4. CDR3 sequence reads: CASSPGQGNQPQHF. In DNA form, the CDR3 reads TGTGCCAGCAGCCCCGGACAGGGAAATCAGCCCCAGCATTTT.

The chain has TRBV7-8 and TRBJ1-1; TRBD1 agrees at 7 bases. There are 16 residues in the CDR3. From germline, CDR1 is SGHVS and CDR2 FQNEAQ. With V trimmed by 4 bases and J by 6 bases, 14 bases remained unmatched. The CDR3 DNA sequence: TGTGCCAGCAGCTCGCCAACGAGGGGGCGAGAAGCTGAAGCTTTCTTT. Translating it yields CASSSPTRGREAEAFF. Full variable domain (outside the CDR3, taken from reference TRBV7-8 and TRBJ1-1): GAGVSQSPRYKVAKRGQDVALRCDPISGHVSLFWYQQALGQGPEFLTYFQNEAQLDKSGLPSDRFFAERPEGSVSTLKIQRTQQEDSAVYLCASSSPTRGREAEAFFGQGTRLTVV.

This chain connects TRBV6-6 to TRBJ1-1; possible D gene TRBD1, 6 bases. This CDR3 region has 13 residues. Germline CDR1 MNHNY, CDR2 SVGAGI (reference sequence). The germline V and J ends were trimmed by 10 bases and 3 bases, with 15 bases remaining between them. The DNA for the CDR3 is TGTGCCATCACGCAGGGGTATGACACTGAAGCTTTCTTT. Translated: CAITQGYDTEAFF.

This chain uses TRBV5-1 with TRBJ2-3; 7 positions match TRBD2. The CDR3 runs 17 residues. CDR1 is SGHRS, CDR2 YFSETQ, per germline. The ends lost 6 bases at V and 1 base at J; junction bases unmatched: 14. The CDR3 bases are TGCGCCAGCAAACCCTCTCGGGGGGTTGCCGGCACAGATACGCAGTATTTT. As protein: CASKPSRGVAGTDTQYF.